This record looks at one T cell receptor beta chain sequence and its context. One end of the junction does not line up with germline, which may come from a read error. This specimen comes from a study of blood T cells in healthy people across ages. Germline CDR1 LNHDA, CDR2 SQIVND (reference sequence). This CDR3 has 14 residues. A second PCR of 7 to 11 cycles used a sample-barcoded 5' primer and a J-beta primer mix. TCRdb itself ran the 5' RACE reads through MiXCR, one entry per CDR3 protein. Of 1.5 million to 2 million distinct CDR3 sequences in the sample, 34% are singletons; the top ten hold approximately 10%.

This TCR derives from a woman aged 30 to 39 in good health. The J gene is TRBJ2-5, the V gene TRBV19, with a possible D match to TRBD2 (6 bases). The specimen sequenced was blood. DNA for the CDR3: TGTGCCAGTGCGGGGACTGGCGAACAAGAGGCCCAGTACTTC. It codes for CASAGTGEQEAQYF.